This is a list of T cell receptor beta chains from one sample in a study of beta chain features in type 1 diabetes. Only in-frame clones appear in the TCRdb table, and some are missing; sequencing was by immunoSEQ multiplex PCR. The sample carries roughly 250,000 clones, around 68% recorded once. The sample comprised naive CD4+ T cells from blood. Receptor source: a man aged 25 to 40 in good health. Each CDR3 is given with its conserved first and last residue. Fields, in order: V gene, D gene, clone size, J gene, CDR3 DNA, CDR3 protein. D genes are given only for firm matches. The size entry is marked missing in some rows and otherwise reads once, few, many or a size class.

TRBV7-2,TRBD2,NA,TRBJ2-7,TGTGCCAGCAGCTTGACTAGCGGGCCTTCCTACGAGCAGTACTTC,CASSLTSGPSYEQYF
TRBV29-1,TRBD2,NA,TRBJ2-2,TGCAGCGTTGGGCGGGAGACCGGGGAGCTGTTTTTT,CSVGRETGELFF
TRBV30,NA,few,TRBJ1-4,TGTGCCTGGAGTGGGAATGAAAAACTGTTTTTT,CAWSGNEKLFF
TRBV2,TRBD1,NA,TRBJ1-2,TGTGCCAGCGAGGGGGTTATGACAGGGGAGGAGGATGGCTACACCTTC,CASEGVMTGEEDGYTF
TRBV30,TRBD1,NA,TRBJ2-3,TGTGCCTGGAGTGTACCGACAGGGGGTACGCAGTATTTT,CAWSVPTGGTQYF
TRBV29-1,NA,NA,TRBJ2-7,TGCAGCGTTCTCCGATCCTACGAGCAGTACTTC,CSVLRSYEQYF
TRBV7-9,NA,NA,TRBJ2-3,TGTGCCAGCAGCTGGCCACAGGGAGGCACAGATACGCAGTATTTT,CASSWPQGGTDTQYF
TRBV4-1,NA,NA,TRBJ2-1,TGCGCCAGCAGCCTCCGCGGGGGCCTCTCCTACAATGAGCAGTTCTTC,CASSLRGGLSYNEQFF
TRBV29-1,TRBD2,few,TRBJ2-1,TGCAGCGTTGGAAGCGGGATCTCCTACAATGAGCAGTTCTTC,CSVGSGISYNEQFF
TRBV2,NA,NA,TRBJ2-1,TGTGCCAGCAGTGAATATTCGGGGGCCCGGGAGCAGTTCTTC,CASSEYSGAREQFF